A selection of T cell receptor beta chains follows, all from one sample in a study of regulatory T cells in long-lasting Graves disease. From the multiplex PCR reads, TCRdb called clonotypes with MiXCR, one entry per CDR3 protein. Altogether about 660,000 distinct CDR3 sequences are present, around 30% being singletons, with the ten largest covering under 50%. This specimen consisted of peripheral blood mononuclear cells (PBMCs), obtained when the disease was refractory, from a patient treated with antithyroid drugs. The source of these receptors is a female donor with Graves disease. The CDR3 runs from the conserved cysteine through the conserved F or W. The D gene is left open where the match is weak. A row's size may be missing; if present it is once, few, many or a size class.

>.|.|TRBJ1-5|TRBV25-1
CASSDNGMGPQHF
TGTGCCAGCAGTGACAACGGAATGGGGCCCCAGCATTTT
>.|many|TRBJ1-1|TRBV2
CASAGGVGLKGTEAFF
TGTGCCAGCGCGGGCGGGGTCGGTTTAAAAGGGACTGAAGCTTTCTTT
>.|.|TRBJ1-5|TRBV29-1
CSVREVGQPQHF
TGCAGCGTTCGGGAGGTTGGACAGCCCCAGCATTTT
>TRBD1|.|TRBJ1-1|TRBV11-2
CASSLIRGFTEAFF
TGTGCCAGCAGCTTGATCAGGGGGTTCACTGAAGCTTTCTTT
>.|few|TRBJ1-1|TRBV11-2
CASSREARGGAFF
TGTGCCAGCAGCCGCGAAGCGAGGGGGGGGGCTTTCTTT
>.|once|TRBJ1-4|TRBV12-3/TRBV12-4
CASSFWEDNEKLLF
TGTGCCAGCAGTTTTTGGGAAGATAATGAAAAACTGCTTTTT
>TRBD1|.|TRBJ1-2|TRBV11-2
CASSQGTERGYTF
TGTGCCAGCAGCCAAGGGACAGAAAGGGGCTACACCTTC
>.|many|TRBJ1-2|TRBV28
CASRRGPSYGYTF
TGTGCCAGCAGAAGGGGACCGAGCTATGGCTACACCTTC
>.|few|TRBJ1-1|TRBV7-8
CASSLWVTVRGEAEAFF
TGTGCCAGCAGCTTATGGGTTACGGTGCGGGGAGAGGCTGAAGCTTTCTTT
>TRBD2|many|TRBJ2-7|TRBV6-1
CASTKSRGSISWYEQYF
TGTGCCAGCACCAAAAGTCGCGGGAGTATATCCTGGTACGAGCAGTACTTC
>TRBD1|.|TRBJ1-1|TRBV4-2
CASSQVGTGGVKNTEAFF
TGTGCCAGCAGCCAAGTGGGGACAGGGGGCGTCAAGAACACTGAAGCTTTCTTT
>.|few|TRBJ1-4|TRBV6-5
CASSYRAEKLFF
TGTGCCAGCAGTTACAGGGCTGAAAAACTGTTTTTT
>TRBD2|.|TRBJ2-2|TRBV7-9
CASRRTSGPANTGELFF
TGTGCCAGCAGGAGGACTAGCGGCCCGGCGAACACCGGGGAGCTGTTTTTT
>.|.|TRBJ1-2|TRBV4-1
CASGRGSNYGYTF
TGCGCCAGCGGGAGGGGGTCTAACTATGGCTACACCTTC
>.|.|TRBJ1-5|TRBV6-2/TRBV6-3
CASSVVHSNQPQHF
TGTGCCAGCAGTGTGGTTCATAGCAATCAGCCCCAGCATTTT
>.|few|TRBJ1-1|TRBV6-1
CASKRGKEAFF
TGTGCCAGCAAGCGGGGTAAAGAAGCTTTCTTT
>.|few|TRBJ1-4|TRBV7-3
CASSSGSGVTNEKLFF
TGTGCCAGCAGCTCGGGGTCGGGGGTAACTAATGAAAAACTGTTTTTT
>.|few|TRBJ1-2|TRBV28
CASSFHIGGHGYTF
TGTGCCAGCAGTTTCCATATTGGGGGACATGGCTACACCTTC
>.|.|TRBJ1-1|TRBV4-2
CASSQETRGHTEAFF
TGTGCCAGCAGCCAAGAAACCCGGGGACACACTGAAGCTTTCTTT
>.|.|TRBJ1-5|TRBV9
CASSDIGNQPQHF
TGTGCCAGCAGCGACATCGGCAATCAGCCCCAGCATTTT
>.|.|TRBJ1-2|TRBV7-2
CASSFNRGYTF
TGTGCCAGCAGCTTTAACCGGGGCTACACCTTC
>TRBD1|many|TRBJ1-2|TRBV2
CASTGTGFGYTF
TGTGCCAGCACCGGGACAGGGTTTGGCTACACCTTC
>.|few|TRBJ2-5|TRBV29-1
CSALLFEGSQETQYF
TGCAGCGCCCTACTCTTCGAGGGCAGTCAAGAGACCCAGTACTTC
>TRBD1|.|TRBJ2-7|TRBV6-1
CASREGQIEQYF
TGTGCCAGCCGCGAGGGACAGATAGAGCAGTACTTC
>.|many|TRBJ1-2|TRBV5-1
CASSLDRSEGLMGYTF
TGCGCCAGCAGCTTGGATCGGTCGGAGGGACTCATGGGCTACACCTTC
>.|.|TRBJ2-7|TRBV3-1
CASSQDAISYEQYF
TGTGCCAGCAGCCAAGATGCAATTTCCTACGAGCAGTACTTC
>.|.|TRBJ2-7|TRBV18
CASSPPAISYEQYF
TGTGCCAGCTCACCACCGGCTATCTCCTACGAGCAGTACTTC
>.|.|TRBJ1-5|TRBV7-2
CASSLTRGMGNQPQHF
TGTGCCAGCAGCTTAACCAGGGGAATGGGCAATCAGCCCCAGCATTTT